A selection of T cell receptor beta chains follows, all from one sample in a study of T cell responses to AZD1222 COVID-19 vaccine. Using immunoSEQ multiplex PCR, the repertoire was profiled, and TCRdb retains in-frame clones only, with some absent. The table shows about 120,000 clones, with about 89% occurring only once. Sequences were derived from peripheral blood, sampled 28 days after the second AZD1222 dose. The receptors were sampled from an adult who received the AZD1222 COVID-19 vaccine. The CDR3 runs from the conserved cysteine through the conserved F or W. Fields, in order: CDR3 protein, D gene, V gene, J gene. The D gene is left open where the match is weak.

cdr3_aa: CASSIYRGPNTEAFF
d_call: TRBD1
v_call: TRBV19
j_call: TRBJ1-1

cdr3_aa: CASSLGTVSEAFF
d_call: TRBD1
v_call: TRBV28
j_call: TRBJ1-1

cdr3_aa: CASSLEVVQGSEQYF
d_call: -
v_call: TRBV7-2
j_call: TRBJ2-7

cdr3_aa: CASSVTGHGNQPQHF
d_call: -
v_call: TRBV5-1
j_call: TRBJ1-5

cdr3_aa: CASSLNPGGPETQYF
d_call: -
v_call: TRBV7-2
j_call: TRBJ2-5

cdr3_aa: CASESTDGSNQPQHF
d_call: -
v_call: TRBV7-9
j_call: TRBJ1-5

cdr3_aa: CASSEAGGNQPQHF
d_call: -
v_call: TRBV6-1
j_call: TRBJ1-5

cdr3_aa: CSVDLGQGPYNEQFF
d_call: TRBD1
v_call: TRBV29-1
j_call: TRBJ2-1

cdr3_aa: CASSPSQGGALQETQYF
d_call: -
v_call: TRBV13
j_call: TRBJ2-5

cdr3_aa: CASSQGLQETQYF
d_call: -
v_call: TRBV4-1
j_call: TRBJ2-5

cdr3_aa: CASSQGTGPANYGYTF
d_call: TRBD1
v_call: TRBV4-1
j_call: TRBJ1-2

cdr3_aa: CASSLVAASYNEQFF
d_call: -
v_call: TRBV7-9
j_call: TRBJ2-1

cdr3_aa: CASEQSGANVLTF
d_call: -
v_call: TRBV9
j_call: TRBJ2-6

cdr3_aa: CASSRAWGASTEAFF
d_call: -
v_call: TRBV7-6
j_call: TRBJ1-1

cdr3_aa: CSVAFSETVNYGYTF
d_call: -
v_call: TRBV29-1
j_call: TRBJ1-2

cdr3_aa: CASSLDLLAGGSETQYF
d_call: TRBD2
v_call: TRBV11-3
j_call: TRBJ2-5

cdr3_aa: CAWSPPSSLNQPQHF
d_call: -
v_call: TRBV30
j_call: TRBJ1-5

cdr3_aa: CASSSGPGETGDTQYF
d_call: -
v_call: TRBV4-2
j_call: TRBJ2-3

cdr3_aa: CASSDLGQRIYEQYF
d_call: -
v_call: TRBV3-1/TRBV3-2
j_call: TRBJ2-7

cdr3_aa: CASSLGHGGYTTIYF
d_call: -
v_call: TRBV7-9
j_call: TRBJ1-3

cdr3_aa: CASSPEVGEKLFF
d_call: -
v_call: TRBV3-1/TRBV3-2
j_call: TRBJ1-4

cdr3_aa: CASSLAGTANTEAFF
d_call: TRBD1
v_call: TRBV7-9
j_call: TRBJ1-1

cdr3_aa: CASSRGTVRNTEAFF
d_call: TRBD1
v_call: TRBV5-4
j_call: TRBJ1-1

cdr3_aa: CAWSVSLAGAEYF
d_call: TRBD2
v_call: TRBV30
j_call: TRBJ2-5

cdr3_aa: CATSDQTGQEGFGQFF
d_call: TRBD1
v_call: TRBV24-1
j_call: TRBJ2-1

cdr3_aa: CASSSTGVLETQYF
d_call: TRBD1
v_call: TRBV7-2
j_call: TRBJ2-5

cdr3_aa: CASSPPGLGGELFF
d_call: -
v_call: TRBV18
j_call: TRBJ2-2

cdr3_aa: CAWSVLRFSYEQYF
d_call: -
v_call: TRBV30
j_call: TRBJ2-7

cdr3_aa: CASSLTRTDTQYF
d_call: -
v_call: TRBV28
j_call: TRBJ2-3

cdr3_aa: CASKATGRYEQYF
d_call: TRBD1
v_call: TRBV6-5
j_call: TRBJ2-7

cdr3_aa: CATSDPKRGYEQYF
d_call: TRBD2
v_call: TRBV24-1
j_call: TRBJ2-7

cdr3_aa: CASSLNLGQGMDEQFF
d_call: TRBD1
v_call: TRBV7-8
j_call: TRBJ2-1

cdr3_aa: CASSFGGSVYEQYF
d_call: TRBD2
v_call: TRBV5-6
j_call: TRBJ2-7

cdr3_aa: CASSESGQGTDTQYF
d_call: TRBD1
v_call: TRBV2
j_call: TRBJ2-3

cdr3_aa: CASSLVPGQGKNTEAFF
d_call: TRBD1
v_call: TRBV7-9
j_call: TRBJ1-1

cdr3_aa: CASSSEDRAEGTDTQYF
d_call: TRBD1
v_call: TRBV7-8
j_call: TRBJ2-3

cdr3_aa: CASSYSLGSYEQYF
d_call: -
v_call: TRBV6-2/TRBV6-3
j_call: TRBJ2-7

cdr3_aa: CASSQVPAGTSKNEQFF
d_call: TRBD2
v_call: TRBV4-1
j_call: TRBJ2-1

cdr3_aa: CSGILTGGAGNEQFF
d_call: TRBD2
v_call: TRBV29-1
j_call: TRBJ2-1

cdr3_aa: CASSAAGLATDTQYF
d_call: -
v_call: TRBV9
j_call: TRBJ2-3

cdr3_aa: CASSLAPGTGASEQYF
d_call: TRBD1
v_call: TRBV7-2
j_call: TRBJ2-7

cdr3_aa: CASSSRGYEQFF
d_call: -
v_call: TRBV5-4
j_call: TRBJ2-1

cdr3_aa: CASSPSLTSGKSKNIQYF
d_call: TRBD2
v_call: TRBV11-2
j_call: TRBJ2-4

cdr3_aa: CASGLTGYTEAFF
d_call: -
v_call: TRBV7-9
j_call: TRBJ1-1

cdr3_aa: CASRDRAGHEQYF
d_call: -
v_call: TRBV21-1
j_call: TRBJ2-7

cdr3_aa: CASSTGNSPLHF
d_call: -
v_call: TRBV7-3
j_call: TRBJ1-6

cdr3_aa: CASLWPNEQFF
d_call: -
v_call: TRBV7-9
j_call: TRBJ2-1

cdr3_aa: CASSLFYNEQFF
d_call: -
v_call: TRBV3-1/TRBV3-2
j_call: TRBJ2-1

cdr3_aa: CASSLGVSSSYEQYF
d_call: -
v_call: TRBV7-2
j_call: TRBJ2-7

cdr3_aa: CATSRANTEAFF
d_call: -
v_call: TRBV15
j_call: TRBJ1-1

cdr3_aa: CASSYGLAVSNEQFF
d_call: TRBD2
v_call: TRBV5-1
j_call: TRBJ2-1